This T cell receptor (beta chain) was profiled in a study of T cells in Graves' hyperthyroidism and ophthalmopathy. Findings of the study overall: Most clonotypes expanded in the thyroid (above 0.001) were also present in blood.

Uncontrolled infections, other autoimmune diseases, pregnancy or lactation led to exclusion of patients. Trimming cost V 7 bases and J 7 bases; bases outside gene matches: 10. The length of the CDR3 is 15 residues. Germline CDR1 and CDR2: MNHNS and SASEGT. This clonotype appeared a few times. Its matching antigen is unknown. RNA transcripts served as the template for amplifying TCR beta CDR3 regions. The HTBI primer set served for first-round RT-PCR of the TCR CDR3. TCRdb analysed the multiplex PCR reads with MiXCR anew, one entry per CDR3 protein. The sample lists roughly 420,000 distinct CDR3 sequences, around 14% occurring once.

The sequenced sample was blood. The rearrangement uses TRBV6-1 and TRBJ1-4; 9 bases agree with TRBD1. The sequence was obtained from a young woman with Graves' hyperthyroidism. The CDR3 region has the DNA TGTGCCAGCACCAAGGGGGGACAGGGCCCTGAAAAACTGTTTTTT. Translation: CASTKGGQGPEKLFF.